This passage covers 5 T cell receptor beta chains from one sample sequenced in a study of regulatory T cells in long-lasting Graves disease. In building TCR beta libraries, iRepertoire HTBI primers were used together with Arm-PCR of CDR3 regions. In TCRdb, the multiplex PCR reads were re-called with MiXCR into one record per CDR3 protein. The sample shows about 470,000 distinct CDR3 sequences, less than 25% of them seen only once. Time point noted: persistent/refractory GD, antithyroid drugs over 5 years with positive TRAb. Making the TCR library involved RNA that had been extracted from PBMCs. Sequences were derived from peripheral blood mononuclear cells (PBMCs), sampled when the disease was refractory, from a patient treated with antithyroid drugs. The receptors originated from a female donor with Graves disease.

This clonotype came up many times. This chain connects TRBV5-1 to TRBJ2-7, with 8 bases fitting TRBD1. The germline V gene encodes CDR1 SGHRS and CDR2 YFSETQ. The CDR3 sequence is 15 residues long. V lost 2 bases, J lost 0 bases, and 4 bases stayed unmatched. CDR3 DNA: TGCGCCAGCAGCTTCGGCGGGACAGGCTCCTACGAGCAGTACTTC. Amino acids: CASSFGGTGSYEQYF.

The chain recombines TRBV29-1 with TRBJ1-2, with no clear D. Germline V gives CDR1 SQVTM, CDR2 ANQGSEA. V dropped 8 bases and J dropped 4 bases, with 11 bases sitting between them. This CDR3 is 11 amino acids long. This CDR3 is CSIPDGYGYTF. The DNA of the CDR3 is TGCAGCATACCGGACGGCTATGGCTACACCTTC.

This clonotype occurred many times. The chain employs TRBV28 and TRBJ1-1; 7 nucleotides match TRBD1. Germline V gene sequence: CDR1 MDHEN, CDR2 SYDVKM. This CDR3 is built from 16 residues. In DNA form, the CDR3 reads TGTCTCACTGGCACGTCGGGTGGGAGGGGGCGAGATGAAGCTTTCTTT. It encodes CLTGTSGGRGRDEAFF.

This clonotype was detected many times. The rearrangement uses TRBV7-9 and TRBJ2-1; no reliable D call. V was shortened by 6 bases and J by 10 bases, with 10 bases between the two germline ends. This CDR3 contains 11 residues. CDR1 and CDR2 (germline): SEHNR, FQNEAQ (reference sequence). CDR3 loop: CASRSLAEQFF. The CDR3 coding sequence is TGTGCCAGCAGGAGCCTCGCGGAGCAGTTCTTC.

This clonotype was counted many times. The chain has TRBV28 and TRBJ2-7, with D possibly matching TRBD1 (6 bases). CDR3 size: 15 residues. In germline, CDR1 is MDHEN, CDR2 SYDVKM. The germline V and J ends were trimmed by 8 bases and 1 base, with 18 bases remaining between them. This CDR3 reads CASALGQGRSYEQYF. The CDR3 region has the DNA TGTGCCAGCGCGCTCGGGCAGGGGCGATCCTACGAGCAGTACTTC.